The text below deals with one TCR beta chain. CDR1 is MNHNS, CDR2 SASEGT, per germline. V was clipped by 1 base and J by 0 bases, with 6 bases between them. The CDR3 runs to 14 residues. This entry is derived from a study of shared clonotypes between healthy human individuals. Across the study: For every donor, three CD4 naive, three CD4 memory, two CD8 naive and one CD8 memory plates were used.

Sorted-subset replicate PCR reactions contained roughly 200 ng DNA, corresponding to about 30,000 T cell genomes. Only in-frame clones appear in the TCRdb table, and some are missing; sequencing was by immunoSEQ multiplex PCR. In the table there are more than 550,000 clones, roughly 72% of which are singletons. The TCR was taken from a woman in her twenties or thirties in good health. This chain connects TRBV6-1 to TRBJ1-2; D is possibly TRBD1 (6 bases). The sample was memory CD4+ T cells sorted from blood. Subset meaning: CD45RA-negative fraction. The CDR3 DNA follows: TGTGCCAGCAGTGAAGGGGGGCCTAACTATGGCTACACCTTC. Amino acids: CASSEGGPNYGYTF.